The clone carrying this TCR beta chain has just a few counts. The ends were cut back, 5 bases at V and 0 bases at J, with 9 bases in the middle. Germline V gene data show CDR1 as LNHDA and CDR2 as SQIVND (reference sequence). The CDR3 totals 14 residues. This record comes from a study of glioma-infiltrating T cells after dendritic cell vaccination. As for the study in general: Glioblastoma patients came from Phase I and II dendritic cell vaccination trials. Patients received three intradermal dendritic cell vaccine injections at biweekly intervals.

The primer mix had 60 V beta and 13 J beta primers. Using immunoSEQ multiplex PCR, the repertoire was profiled, and TCRdb retains in-frame clones only, with some absent. The profile shows 50,000 to 60,000 clones, approximately 83% of them singletons. Specified time point: after dendritic cell vaccination, including at tumor progression/relapse. The clonotype comes from a human donor with glioblastoma. This rearrangement joins TRBV19 to TRBJ2-3; a weak D match, TRBD2 (6 bases). Sequenced material: blood, taken after dendritic cell vaccination. The CDR3 bases are TGTGCCAGTAGTGTCGGGGGAAGCACAGATACGCAGTATTTT. Its translation is CASSVGGSTDTQYF.